These 26 T cell receptor beta chains were sequenced from one sample in a study of T cells in Graves' hyperthyroidism and ophthalmopathy. TCR beta CDR3 regions were amplified from RNA. First-round RT-PCR of the TCR CDR3 relied on the HTBI primer set. A single record per CDR3 protein comes from TCRdb applying MiXCR to the multiplex PCR reads. The sample has about 290,000 distinct CDR3 sequences; 16% are singletons. The sample consisted of blood. These receptor sequences come from a man younger than 45 with Graves' hyperthyroidism.

This clonotype was found many times. The gene calls are TRBV28 and TRBJ1-2; D gene unclear. The CDR3 is made up of 12 amino acids. Between the trimmed V and J ends, which lost 7 bases and 3 bases, there was a span of 9 bases. CDR1 is MDHEN, CDR2 SYDVKM, per germline. This CDR3 is CASTPLYYGYTF. In DNA form, the CDR3 reads TGTGCCAGCACCCCCCTTTACTATGGCTACACCTTC.

This clonotype was counted many times. The V and J genes are TRBV11-2 and TRBJ2-7; D ambiguous. Trimming shortened V by 5 bases and J by 2 bases, and 13 bases separated the two germline ends. The CDR3 totals 14 residues. Per the germline V gene, CDR1 is SGHAT and CDR2 is FQNNGV. CDR3 sequence: CASSLEYVAYEQYF. The CDR3 DNA reads as TGTGCCAGCAGCCTTGAGTATGTAGCCTACGAGCAGTACTTC.

This clonotype came up many times. The chain employs TRBV2 and TRBJ1-1; D is unresolved. The V gene lost 7 bases and the J gene lost 1 base, with 7 bases spanning the gap. The CDR3 consists of 12 residues. Germline V gene data show CDR1 as SNHLY and CDR2 as FYNNEI. The CDR3 protein is CASNPANTEAFF. The DNA of the CDR3 is TGTGCCAGCAACCCAGCGAACACTGAAGCTTTCTTT.

This clonotype was recorded once. V and J are TRBV19 and TRBJ1-1, with 7 bases fitting TRBD1. There are 14 residues in the CDR3. J gave up 2 bases and V 5 bases, and 5 bases lay outside the gene matches. Germline-derived CDR1 and CDR2 are LNHDA and SQIVND (reference sequence). The CDR3 DNA is TGTGCCAGTAGTGGGGGACAGTTTAACACTGAAGCTTTCTTT. Its translation: CASSGGQFNTEAFF.

This sequence joins TRBV18 and TRBJ2-7, with 9 nucleotides matching TRBD2. The CDR3 has 16 amino acids. Germline assignment: CDR1 KGHSH and CDR2 LQKENI. Trimming cost V 5 bases and J 3 bases; bases outside gene matches: 11. The CDR3 nucleotides read TGTGCCAGCTCATTCACTTTTAGCGGGAGTCTCTACGAGCAGTACTTC. Translating gives CASSFTFSGSLYEQYF. Drawing the rest from reference TRBV18 and TRBJ2-7, the complete variable domain is NAGVMQNPRHLVRRRGQEARLRCSPMKGHSHVYWYRQLPEEGLKFMVYLQKENIIDESGMPKERFSAEFPKEGPSILRIQQVVRGDSAAYFCASSFTFSGSLYEQYFGPGTRLTVT.

This clonotype was counted many times. The gene calls are TRBV6-5 and TRBJ2-5; no clear D gene. This CDR3 has 14 amino acids. Germline V CDR1 and CDR2: MNHEY, SVGAGI. Trimming took 2 bases from V and 5 from J, leaving 12 bases between them. CDR3 amino acids: CASSYRPTGETQYF. The CDR3 DNA reads as TGTGCCAGCAGTTACCGGCCCACGGGCGAGACCCAGTACTTC.

The CDR3 reads CSAPPRLGADTQYF. In DNA, the CDR3 is TGCAGTGCACCCCCCCGACTGGGCGCAGATACGCAGTATTTT. The chain combines TRBV20-1 with TRBJ2-3; D uncertain. This CDR3 comprises 14 residues. CDR1 is DFQATT, CDR2 SNEGSKA, per germline (reference sequence). The V gene lost 6 bases and the J gene lost 4 bases, with 17 bases spanning the gap.

This clonotype was picked up many times. This rearrangement joins TRBV7-2 to TRBJ2-2, with 9 bases matching TRBD2. Germline V gene sequence: CDR1 SGHTA, CDR2 FQGNSA. CDR3 length: 15 residues. The V segment lost 1 base and the J segment 8 bases; nucleotides outside the gene matches: 5. The CDR3 DNA sequence: TGTGCCAGCAGCTTAGTAGCGGGAGCAAGTGGGGAGCTGTTTTTT. Protein sequence: CASSLVAGASGELFF.

The V and J genes are TRBV5-1 and TRBJ1-5; D unresolved. V was pared by 0 bases and J by 5 bases, with 9 bases between. Germline CDR1 reads SGHRS; CDR2 reads YFSETQ. CDR3 length: 14 amino acids. This chain's CDR3 is CASSLEMGDQPQHF. Written as DNA, the CDR3 is TGCGCCAGCAGCTTGGAGATGGGTGATCAGCCCCAGCATTTT.

The gene calls are TRBV6-1 and TRBJ2-3; tentatively, D is TRBD1 (7 bases). CDR3 length: 15 amino acids. Germline CDR1 and CDR2: MNHNS and SASEGT. V lost 11 bases to trimming and J lost 2 bases, with 20 bases between them. CDR3 in amino acids: CACRRSRGDTDTQYF. The CDR3 DNA is TGTGCCTGCCGGCGGAGCAGGGGGGACACAGATACGCAGTATTTT.

This clonotype was seen many times. The chain employs TRBV12-3 or TRBV12-4 and TRBJ1-1; 9 bases line up with TRBD1. The junction had 7 bases not matched to a gene; V was cut back by 7 bases and J by 4 bases. CDR3 size: 14 residues. DNA of the CDR3: TGTGCCAGCACCTACGGACAGGGGCGCACTGAAGCTTTCTTT. Translation gives CASTYGQGRTEAFF.

The J gene is TRBJ1-5, the V gene TRBV10-3, with D possibly TRBD1 on 6 matching bases. CDR1 and CDR2 (germline): ENHRY, SYGVKD. The V end was cut by 10 bases, the J end by 0 bases, with 13 bases between. The CDR3 contains 14 residues. This CDR3 reads CASKQGYSNQPQHF. CDR3 in DNA: TGTGCCAGCAAACAGGGATATAGCAATCAGCCCCAGCATTTT.

This clonotype has a handful of counts. The genes are TRBV7-8 and TRBJ2-2; D possibly matches TRBD1 or TRBD2 (5 bases each). V lost 3 bases and J 2 bases, leaving 10 bases between the germline ends. The CDR3 is 15 residues long. Germline CDR1 reads SGHVS; CDR2 reads FQNEAQ. The CDR3 loop reads CASSFVGPNTGELFF. CDR3 DNA sequence: TGTGCCAGCAGCTTTGTGGGACCCAACACCGGGGAGCTGTTTTTT.

The chain has TRBV9 and TRBJ1-5; 10 bases fit TRBD1. This CDR3 has 16 residues. Germline V CDR1 and CDR2: SGDLS, YYNGEE. The V and J ends lost 4 bases and 0 bases, in that order; junction bases with no gene match: 4. The chain's CDR3 is CASSTGQGDSNQPQHF. The CDR3 DNA sequence: TGTGCCAGCAGCACCGGACAGGGGGATAGCAATCAGCCCCAGCATTTT.

This chain connects TRBV9 to TRBJ2-7; the D is unclear. The V and J ends lost 4 bases and 3 bases respectively, with 11 bases between them. The germline V gene has CDR1 SGDLS and CDR2 YYNGEE. The CDR3 extends over 13 amino acids. The CDR3 DNA sequence: TGTGCCAGCAGCCCAACGACAAGCTACGAGCAGTACTTC. Translated: CASSPTTSYEQYF.

The gene calls are TRBV7-9 and TRBJ1-3; no clear D. Between the trimmed V and J ends, which lost 7 bases and 3 bases, there was a span of 13 bases. The CDR3 is 14 amino acids. Germline lookup yields CDR1 SEHNR and CDR2 FQNEAQ (reference sequence). CDR3 coding DNA: TGTGCCAGCACCGTAGGTTTGGATGGAAACACCATATATTTT. Translated: CASTVGLDGNTIYF.

The J gene is TRBJ2-5, the V gene TRBV5-1; TRBD2 matches 7 bases. With 8 bases clipped from V and 5 bases from J, the junction kept 21 bases outside the gene matches. CDR1 SGHRS and CDR2 YFSETQ come from the germline V gene. The CDR3 is 17 residues long. The CDR3 DNA reads as TGCGCCAGAAACTTGGCCACTCAGCCGGGAGGAGGGGAGACCCAGTACTTC. Protein product: CARNLATQPGGGETQYF.

This clonotype was counted ten times or more. The rearrangement links TRBV12-3 or TRBV12-4 to TRBJ2-1; D tentatively reads TRBD1 or TRBD2 (5 bases each). The CDR3 totals 15 residues. Trimming removed 3 bases from V and 0 bases from J, with 9 bases in between. The CDR3 here is CASSFGASSYNEQFF. The CDR3 DNA is TGTGCCAGCAGTTTCGGGGCTAGCTCCTACAATGAGCAGTTCTTC.

The table lists this clonotype with many counts. This chain uses TRBV6-1 with TRBJ2-7, with unresolved D. The CDR3 runs 10 residues. The germline V gene has CDR1 MNHNS and CDR2 SASEGT. V was clipped by 9 bases and J by 5 bases, with 8 bases between them. CDR3 sequence: CASAENEQYF. The CDR3 DNA sequence: TGTGCCAGTGCAGAAAACGAGCAGTACTTC.

Comment on this clonotype: Possible read error: a much larger clone is one base away. V gene TRBV2 combines with J gene TRBJ2-3; D may be TRBD2 (5 bases). The CDR3 length is 13 residues. Looked up from germline, CDR1 is SNHLY and CDR2 is FYNNEI. The CDR3: CASSGVASDTRYF. CDR3 bases: TGTGCCAGCAGCGGGGTAGCGTCAGATACGCGGTATTTT.

This clonotype was recorded many times. This chain uses TRBV28 with TRBJ1-1; TRBD1 matches 9 bases. The ends lost 6 bases at V and 3 bases at J; junction bases unmatched: 8. The CDR3 extends over 15 amino acids. Germline assignment: CDR1 MDHEN and CDR2 SYDVKM. Here the CDR3 DNA reads TGTGCCAGCAGCTCATACAGGGGGCCGTACACTGAAGCTTTCTTT. Translation gives CASSSYRGPYTEAFF.

The gene calls are TRBV13 and TRBJ2-5; 9 bases align to TRBD1. CDR3 size: 17 residues. J lost 5 bases, V lost 0 bases, and 10 bases had no gene match. The germline CDR1 and CDR2 sequences are PRHDT and FYEKMQ (reference sequence). Written as DNA, the CDR3 is TGTGCCAGCAGCTTAGGCCAAATGAGACAGGGGGTTGAGACCCAGTACTTC. Protein sequence: CASSLGQMRQGVETQYF.

This clonotype showed up many times. The CDR3 sequence: CASSFTGGTNTEAFF. The CDR3 nucleotides are TGTGCCAGCAGCTTCACAGGCGGCACGAACACTGAAGCTTTCTTT. The rearrangement links TRBV28 to TRBJ1-1, with D possibly being TRBD1 (5 bases). V lost 6 bases and J 1 base, leaving 15 bases between the germline ends. The germline gives CDR1 MDHEN, CDR2 SYDVKM. The CDR3 consists of 15 residues.

The chain joins TRBV7-3 to TRBJ2-2, with unresolved D. The V end lost 9 bases, the J end lost 4 bases, and 12 bases lay between the germline ends. CDR3 length equals 13 residues. Germline-derived CDR1 and CDR2 are SGHTA and FQGTGA. CDR3 nucleotides: TGTGCCAGTTCGTCCTCTGCCACCGGGGAGCTGTTTTTT. Protein sequence: CASSSSATGELFF.

This clonotype was found a few times. CDR3 loop: CASSARGGGSYNEQFF. As DNA, the CDR3 is TGCGCCAGCAGCGCCAGAGGGGGCGGCTCCTACAATGAGCAGTTCTTC. This chain connects TRBV10-2 to TRBJ2-1, with TRBD1 identical over 7 bases. The CDR3 has 16 residues. Germline CDR1 is WSHSY and CDR2 is SAAADI. The V gene end was trimmed by 6 bases and the J gene end by 0 bases; junction bases not matched to a gene: 8.

This clonotype has ten or more counts. This chain connects TRBV18 to TRBJ2-7; tentatively, D is TRBD1 (5 bases). V gave up 3 bases and J gave up 3 bases, with 12 bases separating them. Looked up from germline, CDR1 is KGHSH and CDR2 is LQKENI. CDR3 length: 14 residues. CDR3 protein: CASSPTDTYYEQYF. CDR3 sequence (DNA): TGTGCCAGCTCACCTACGGACACCTACTACGAGCAGTACTTC. Looking up the rest from reference TRBV18 and TRBJ2-7 gives the full variable domain: NAGVMQNPRHLVRRRGQEARLRCSPMKGHSHVYWYRQLPEEGLKFMVYLQKENIIDESGMPKERFSAEFPKEGPSILRIQQVVRGDSAAYFCASSPTDTYYEQYFGPGTRLTVT.